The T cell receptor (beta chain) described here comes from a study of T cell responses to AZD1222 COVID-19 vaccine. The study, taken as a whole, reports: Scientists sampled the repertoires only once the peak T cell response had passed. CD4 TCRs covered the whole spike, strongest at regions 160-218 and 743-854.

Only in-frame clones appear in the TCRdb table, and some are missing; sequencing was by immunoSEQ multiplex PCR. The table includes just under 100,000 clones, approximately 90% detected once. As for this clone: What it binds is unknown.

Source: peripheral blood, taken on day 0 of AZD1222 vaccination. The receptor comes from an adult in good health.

DNA for the CDR3: TGCAGTGCTAGGGGCTACACCTTC. Protein sequence: CSARGYTF. The chain uses TRBV20-1 and TRBJ1-2; D is unclear. This CDR3 has 8 amino acids. Germline CDR1 reads DFQATT; CDR2 reads SNEGSKA (reference sequence). The V and J ends lost 3 bases and 8 bases respectively, with 1 base between them.